This T cell receptor beta chain was obtained from a study of regulatory T cells in long-lasting Graves disease. This clonotype was detected many times. Regarding time point: newly diagnosed GD, antithyroid drugs for less than 3 months. The TCR library was made from RNA that had been extracted from PBMCs in TRIzol. Building the TCR beta libraries relied on iRepertoire HTBI primers, and CDR3 regions underwent Arm-PCR. TCRdb ran MiXCR on the multiplex PCR reads and lists one entry per CDR3 protein. The sample has a few hundred thousand distinct CDR3 sequences; 15% to 20% are singletons. The CDR3 is made up of 15 amino acids. CDR1 is DFQATT, CDR2 SNEGSKA, per germline (reference sequence). The germline V and J ends were trimmed by 0 bases and 0 bases, with 12 bases remaining between them. A further study also used this sample, focusing on T cells in Graves' hyperthyroidism and ophthalmopathy.

Sequencing used peripheral blood mononuclear cells (PBMCs), obtained at new diagnosis, from a patient treated with antithyroid drugs. The rearrangement uses TRBV20-1 and TRBJ2-7; D is uncertain. This sequence originates from a woman younger than 30 with Graves disease. CDR3 DNA sequence: TGCAGTGCTAGAGATAAGGGAAGGAGCTCCTACGAGCAGTACTTC. It yields the protein CSARDKGRSSYEQYF.